This T cell receptor (beta chain) was recovered during a study of shared clonotypes between healthy human individuals. The CDR3 sequence is 16 residues long. Trimming removed 4 bases from V and 1 base from J; junction bases left unmatched: 10. The V gene's germline CDR1 is SGHRS and CDR2 YFSETQ. Points from the study as a whole: Non-shared clonotypes were found to have lower generation probabilities than the clonotypes that were shared by all four of the sorted-subset donors. The sampled material consisted only of blood, and tissue repertoires are likely to differ.

This clone was seen a single time. The antigen is undetermined. It was into CD45RA+ naive and CD45RA-negative memory subsets that the CD4+ cells were split. Authors' analysis steps: Filtering differed, since immunoSEQ gave only junction sequences and no quality scores. The method was immunoSEQ multiplex PCR; TCRdb's version includes in-frame clones alone and lacks a portion of them. V, J and clone size were drawn from that table, and D and trimming were deduced from the DNA. The sample carries around 1.6 million clones, under 99% recorded once. Sequenced input: naive CD4+ T cells sorted from blood. Specified subset: CD45RA+ positively selected. The chain recombines TRBV5-1 with TRBJ1-1; 7 bases map to TRBD1. The TCR originated in a man younger than 45 in good health. The CDR3 DNA follows: TGCGCCAGCAGCCCGGGACAGCTCCTCCCGAACACTGAAGCTTTCTTT. Encoded protein: CASSPGQLLPNTEAFF.